The next 3 T cell receptor beta chains were all read from a single sample in a study of T cells in Graves' hyperthyroidism and ophthalmopathy. TCR beta CDR3 region amplification was performed from RNA transcripts. With the HTBI primer set, the TCR CDR3 went through a first round of RT-PCR. TCRdb re-derived calls from the multiplex PCR reads in MiXCR, one entry per CDR3 protein. The sample shows about 410,000 distinct CDR3 sequences, around 15% of them seen only once. Sequencing was carried out using blood. The source of these receptors is a young woman with Graves' ophthalmopathy.

This clonotype was detected a few times. The chain recombines TRBV18 with TRBJ1-4; 7 nucleotides line up with TRBD1. After removal of 5 bases from V and 2 bases from J, the junction contained 8 bases not matched to a gene. Germline-derived CDR1 and CDR2 are KGHSH and LQKENI. This CDR3 has 16 residues. CDR3 nucleotide sequence: TGTGCCAGCTCATCGGACAGGTTCTCGACTAATGAAAAACTGTTTTTT. This codes for CASSSDRFSTNEKLFF.

This clonotype was counted at least ten times. J is TRBJ2-2 and V is TRBV6-1; the D is unclear. Looked up from germline, CDR1 is MNHNS and CDR2 is SASEGT. V lost 6 bases and J 1 base, leaving 12 bases between the germline ends. This CDR3 region has 15 residues. The DNA for the CDR3 is TGTGCCAGCAGAAAAGATGCAGGGAACACCGGGGAGCTGTTTTTT. This sequence encodes CASRKDAGNTGELFF.

Turning to this clonotype: This may be a read error, as it is one base from a much larger clone. The chain is built from TRBV14 and TRBJ2-4; a possible D gene is TRBD2 (7 bases). This CDR3 is 16 amino acids long. Looked up from germline, CDR1 is SGHDN and CDR2 is FVKESK. The CDR3 DNA sequence: TGTGCCAGCACCCAAAGAGGGGGGGGATCCAAAAACATTCAGTACTTC. Translation: CASTQRGGGSKNIQYF.